These 24 T cell receptor beta chains share one sample of origin, sequenced in a study of T cells in Graves' hyperthyroidism and ophthalmopathy. Amplified TCR beta CDR3 regions came from RNA transcripts. A set of HTBI primers served as the primers for a first-round RT-PCR of the TCR CDR3. Using its own MiXCR run on the multiplex PCR reads, TCRdb lists one record per CDR3 protein. In the table there are hundreds of thousands of distinct CDR3 sequences, 25% to 30% of which are singletons. Material: blood. Source of these receptors: a man aged 40-49 years with Graves' hyperthyroidism that later progressed to Graves' ophthalmopathy.

The V gene is TRBV3-1, the J gene TRBJ2-7; a weak D match, TRBD1 (6 bases). The CDR3 runs to 15 residues. Germline assignment: CDR1 LGHDT and CDR2 YNNKEL (reference sequence). Trimming removed 2 bases from V and 3 bases from J, with 14 bases in between. CDR3 nucleotide sequence: TGTGCCAGCAGCCAACAGGGGCGACCGTACTACGAGCAGTACTTC. Its protein product is CASSQQGRPYYEQYF.

This clonotype appeared many times. One end of the junction fails to match germline, which may point to a read error. This chain joins TRBV2 and TRBJ2-5, with 7 bases aligning to TRBD2. Germline V gene lookup returns CDR1 SNHLY and CDR2 FYNNEI. The CDR3 consists of 14 residues. CDR3 DNA sequence: TGTGCCAGCAGTAAGCGGGAACTACAAGAGGCCCAGTACTTC. Its protein is CASSKRELQEAQYF.

This clonotype was picked up a small number of times. CDR3 region: CASRLTGITSEQYF. The CDR3 DNA reads as TGTGCCAGCAGATTGACAGGGATCACCTCCGAGCAGTACTTC. This chain joins TRBV6-1 and TRBJ2-7; 7 bases fit TRBD1. The germline V gene encodes CDR1 MNHNS and CDR2 SASEGT. V gave up 6 bases and J gave up 6 bases; unmatched junction bases: 11. The CDR3 totals 14 residues.

This clonotype was recorded many times. V is TRBV27 and J is TRBJ2-7; D unresolved. From germline, CDR1 is MNHEY and CDR2 SMNVEV (reference sequence). Trimming pared 2 bases from V and 3 bases from J, leaving 11 bases between. The CDR3 extends over 14 amino acids. The CDR3 protein is CASSLKKAYYEQYF. CDR3 coding DNA: TGTGCCAGCAGTTTAAAAAAAGCGTACTACGAGCAGTACTTC.

The rearrangement links TRBV6-2 or TRBV6-3 to TRBJ1-5, with no clear D. The germline V gene encodes CDR1 MNHEY and CDR2 SVGEGT. V was pared by 11 bases and J by 6 bases, with 8 bases between. The CDR3 has 10 residues. The CDR3 region has the DNA TGTGCCCACAACGCTCAGCCCCAGCATTTT. Translating gives CAHNAQPQHF.

The V call is TRBV2, the J call TRBJ1-1; D is undetermined. CDR3 length: 13 amino acids. V lost 6 bases to trimming and J lost 1 base, with 9 bases between them. Germline V gene sequence: CDR1 SNHLY, CDR2 FYNNEI. DNA of the CDR3: TGTGCCAGCAGCGAGGAGGGGAACACTGAAGCTTTCTTT. This gives the protein CASSEEGNTEAFF.

There are many counts of this clonotype. The chain couples TRBV14 to TRBJ1-2, with 7 nucleotides matching TRBD1. The CDR3 length is 13 residues. The V and J ends lost 5 bases and 4 bases, in that order; junction bases with no gene match: 4. CDR1 and CDR2 (germline): SGHDN, FVKESK. CDR3 DNA sequence: TGTGCCAGCAGCGAACAGGGGTCCTATGGCTACACCTTC. Amino acids: CASSEQGSYGYTF.

There are many counts of this clonotype. This chain joins TRBV5-5 and TRBJ1-2; TRBD1 is a possible D gene (5 bases). Germline V gives CDR1 SGHKS, CDR2 YYEKEE (reference sequence). Deletions cut 3 bases from V and 8 bases from J, with 14 bases between. The CDR3 spans 13 residues. The CDR3 is CASSWDLQVGYTF. CDR3 in DNA: TGTGCCAGCAGCTGGGACCTCCAAGTAGGCTACACCTTC.

This clonotype came up many times. V gene TRBV7-3 combines with J gene TRBJ2-2, with D perhaps given as TRBD1 or TRBD2 (5 bases each). From germline, CDR1 is SGHTA and CDR2 FQGTGA. Trimming took off 5 bases at V and 6 bases at J, with 13 bases between the two ends. The CDR3 extends over 14 amino acids. CDR3 DNA: TGTGCCAGCAGCCTCCTCTTGGGGGCCGGGGAGCTGTTTTTT. It yields the protein CASSLLLGAGELFF.

V is TRBV27 and J is TRBJ1-2; 8 nucleotides align to TRBD1. The length of the CDR3 is 17 residues. J lost 4 bases, V lost 3 bases, and 13 bases had no gene match. From germline, CDR1 is MNHEY and CDR2 SMNVEV (reference sequence). The CDR3 DNA sequence: TGTGCCAGCAGTTTCGACAGGGGAACTTTCTCCTTCTATGGCTACACCTTC. This sequence encodes CASSFDRGTFSFYGYTF.

This clonotype occurred many times. This chain connects TRBV11-2 to TRBJ2-7; perhaps TRBD1 as D (6 bases). In germline, CDR1 is SGHAT, CDR2 FQNNGV. CDR3 size: 14 residues. Trimming removed 2 bases at V and 5 bases at J, with 13 bases between. The CDR3 region has the DNA TGTGCCAGCAGCTTATTCAGGGGAGTGAACGAGCAGTACTTC. Translation: CASSLFRGVNEQYF.

In this sample, this clonotype turned up many times. The V call is TRBV28, the J call TRBJ1-3, with 7 bases lining up with TRBD1. J was trimmed by 2 bases and V by 5 bases; bases with no gene match: 6. Germline V gene sequence: CDR1 MDHEN, CDR2 SYDVKM. CDR3 length: 15 residues. The CDR3 DNA sequence: TGTGCCAGCAGTACAGGGGAAGTTACTGGAAACACCATATATTTT. Translating gives CASSTGEVTGNTIYF.

The chain employs TRBV5-1 and TRBJ2-7; 10 bases fit TRBD1. This CDR3 has 14 amino acids. Per germline, CDR1 SGHRS and CDR2 YFSETQ. The junction had 10 bases not matched to a gene; V was cut back by 7 bases and J by 6 bases. CDR3 amino acids: CASRDRGDSGEQYF. The CDR3 nucleotides are TGCGCCAGCCGGGACAGGGGAGATTCCGGCGAGCAGTACTTC.

Many counts were recorded for this clonotype. The chain links TRBV6-5 to TRBJ2-7; D unclear. V shed 2 bases and J shed 0 bases, with 11 bases lying between them. This CDR3 spans 15 amino acids. The germline V gene has CDR1 MNHEY and CDR2 SVGAGI. CDR3 in DNA: TGTGCCAGCAGTTACGACGCGACGCGCTCCTACGAGCAGTACTTC. Translated, it gives CASSYDATRSYEQYF.

This clonotype has at least ten counts. The chain couples TRBV19 to TRBJ2-5; weak D call: TRBD1 (5 bases). Germline values: CDR1 LNHDA, CDR2 SQIVND (reference sequence). The CDR3 runs 13 residues. The V end lost 3 bases, the J end lost 3 bases, and 8 bases lay between the germline ends. The CDR3 here is CASSMSREETQYF. The CDR3 nucleotides are TGTGCCAGTAGTATGAGCAGGGAAGAGACCCAGTACTTC.

This clonotype was counted a few times. V usage is TRBV11-2 and J usage is TRBJ2-5; 10 bases are a match to TRBD2. V was clipped by 5 bases and J by 8 bases; unmatched bases: 8. This CDR3 contains 14 residues. The V gene's germline CDR1 is SGHAT and CDR2 FQNNGV. The CDR3 nucleotides are TGTGCCAGCAGCCTAGCGGGAGAGGGGGGAACCCAGTACTTC. It specifies CASSLAGEGGTQYF.

This clonotype occurred many times. This chain uses TRBV6-1 with TRBJ1-1; TRBD1 matches at 7 bases. CDR1 is MNHNS and CDR2 is SASEGT in the germline V gene. V lost 6 bases and J lost 0; bases outside the gene matches: 4. The CDR3 contains 14 residues. CDR3 amino acids: CASRETGLNTEAFF. The CDR3 DNA reads TGTGCCAGCAGGGAGACAGGGCTGAACACTGAAGCTTTCTTT.

This clonotype was recorded at least ten times. The chain uses TRBV24-1 and TRBJ2-7, with 7 bases identical to TRBD2. This CDR3 is built from 14 residues. Germline assignment: CDR1 KGHDR and CDR2 SFDVKD. The ends lost 5 bases at V and 6 bases at J; junction bases unmatched: 9. In nucleotides, the CDR3 is TGTGCCACCAGTGTTTGGACTAGTTCGTCCGAGCAGTACTTC. Encoded protein: CATSVWTSSSEQYF.

The CDR3, as DNA: TGTGCCAGCAGTTTATCGCCGGGGACGGGGACTGAAGCTTTCTTT. Its protein product is CASSLSPGTGTEAFF. V gene TRBV27 combines with J gene TRBJ1-1, with D possibly being TRBD1 (5 bases). CDR3 length equals 15 residues. V gave up 0 bases and J gave up 5 bases, with 13 bases separating them. CDR1 is MNHEY and CDR2 is SMNVEV in the germline V gene (reference sequence).

The CDR3 DNA reads as TGTGCCAGCAGCTACCCTAGCGGGAGGGCCCGTGAGCAGTACTTC. Amino acid sequence: CASSYPSGRAREQYF. This chain links TRBV7-2 with TRBJ2-7, with 12 bases that match TRBD2. CDR3 size: 15 residues. Trimming cost V 4 bases and J 7 bases; bases outside gene matches: 8. Germline values: CDR1 SGHTA, CDR2 FQGNSA. The whole variable domain, remainder taken from reference TRBV7-2 and TRBJ2-7, is GAGVSQSPSNKVTEKGKDVELRCDPISGHTALYWYRQSLGQGLEFLIYFQGNSAPDKSGLPSDRFSAERTGGSVSTLTIQRTQQEDSAVYLCASSYPSGRAREQYFGPGTRLTVT.

Ten or more counts support this clonotype. This chain joins TRBV27 and TRBJ1-1; weak D call: TRBD1 (5 bases). Trimming pared 1 base from V and 9 bases from J, leaving 18 bases between. This CDR3 is 15 amino acids long. The germline V gene has CDR1 MNHEY and CDR2 SMNVEV (reference sequence). The CDR3, as DNA: TGTGCCAGCAGTTTATTTTATGGGGCACCCGAACAAGCTTTCTTT. It yields the protein CASSLFYGAPEQAFF.

The chain combines TRBV6-2 or TRBV6-3 with TRBJ2-7; perhaps TRBD1 as D (6 bases). V shed 7 bases and J shed 3 bases, with 16 bases lying between them. The CDR3 is made up of 14 amino acids. Germline V gene sequence: CDR1 MNHEY, CDR2 SVGEGT. The CDR3 nucleotides are TGTGCCAGCACCTCCCCCAAACAGGGCTACGAGCAGTACTTC. This codes for CASTSPKQGYEQYF.

J is TRBJ1-1 and V is TRBV9; possibly TRBD1 for D (6 bases). CDR3 length equals 14 residues. V shed 0 bases and J shed 5 bases, with 11 bases lying between them. Germline lookup yields CDR1 SGDLS and CDR2 YYNGEE. The CDR3 is CASSVGSRGTEAFF. In nucleotides, the CDR3 is TGTGCCAGCAGCGTAGGATCAAGGGGGACTGAAGCTTTCTTT.

This clonotype was recorded many times. The V gene is TRBV29-1, the J gene TRBJ1-2; no reliable D call. The CDR3 is 14 amino acids. Germline loops: CDR1 SQVTM, CDR2 ANQGSEA. The V gene lost 5 bases and the J gene lost 11 bases, with 24 bases spanning the gap. CDR3 coding DNA: TGCAGCGTTCATGTGCCCGGGCCTGCCCTTCCATACACCTTC. Amino acid sequence: CSVHVPGPALPYTF.